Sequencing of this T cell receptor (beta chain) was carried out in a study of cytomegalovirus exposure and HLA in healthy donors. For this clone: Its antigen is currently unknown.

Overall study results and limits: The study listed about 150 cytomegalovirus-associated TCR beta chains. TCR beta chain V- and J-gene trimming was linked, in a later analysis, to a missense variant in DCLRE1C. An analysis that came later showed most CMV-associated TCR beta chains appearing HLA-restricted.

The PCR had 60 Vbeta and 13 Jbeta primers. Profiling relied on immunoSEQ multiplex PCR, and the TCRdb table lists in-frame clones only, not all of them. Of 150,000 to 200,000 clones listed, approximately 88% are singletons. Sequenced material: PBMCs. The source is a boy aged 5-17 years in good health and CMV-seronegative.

CDR3 amino acids: CASSLGETQYF. The CDR3 DNA reads TGTGCCAGCAGCCTCGGGGAGACCCAGTACTTC. The J gene is TRBJ2-5, the V gene TRBV14; D not certain. The CDR3 is made up of 11 amino acids. With 4 bases removed from V and 5 bases from J, the gap between germline ends came to 5 bases. Germline V CDR1 and CDR2: SGHDN, FVKESK.